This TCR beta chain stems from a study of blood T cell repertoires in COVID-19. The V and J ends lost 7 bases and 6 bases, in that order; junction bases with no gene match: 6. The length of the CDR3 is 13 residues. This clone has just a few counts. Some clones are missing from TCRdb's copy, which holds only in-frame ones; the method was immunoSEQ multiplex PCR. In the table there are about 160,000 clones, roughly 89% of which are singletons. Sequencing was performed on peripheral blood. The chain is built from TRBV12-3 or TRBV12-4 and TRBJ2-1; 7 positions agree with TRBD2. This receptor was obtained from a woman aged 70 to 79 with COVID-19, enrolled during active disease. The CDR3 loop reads CASTMGGVNEQFF. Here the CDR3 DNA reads TGTGCCAGCACCATGGGAGGGGTCAATGAGCAGTTCTTC.